This entry describes one TCR beta chain. Its cognate antigen is unknown. The sample originates from a study of cytomegalovirus exposure and HLA in healthy donors. Findings of the study overall: As was reported, the classifier diagnosed cytomegalovirus status with high specificity and sensitivity.

The PCR contained 60 Vbeta and 13 Jbeta primers. Assay: immunoSEQ multiplex PCR; the TCRdb copy retains only in-frame clones and omits some. The sample includes 100,000 to 150,000 clones, approximately 83% of them seen just once. The CDR3 runs to 16 residues. CDR1 and CDR2 (germline): LNHDA, SQIVND (reference sequence). V shed 4 bases and J 8 bases; nucleotides not matched to a gene: 9. The receptor was derived from a girl aged 2-10 years in good health and CMV-seronegative. V and J are TRBV19 and TRBJ2-1; TRBD1 agrees at 12 bases. The source material was PBMCs. The DNA for the CDR3 is TGTGCCAGTAGTAAACCGGGACAGGGGGCTATCGATGAGCAGTTCTTC. Protein sequence: CASSKPGQGAIDEQFF.